A selection of T cell receptor beta chains follows, all from one sample in a study of CD8 T cells in ankylosing spondylitis. TCRdb itself ran the 5' RACE reads through MiXCR, one entry per CDR3 protein. The sample records approximately 250,000 distinct CDR3 sequences, over 7% being singletons. The sample consisted of blood, either unsorted or a sorted T cell fraction (not recorded which). These receptor sequences come from a female donor with ankylosing spondylitis or in good health (not recorded which). Each CDR3 is given with its conserved first and last residue. Fields, in order: V gene, clone size, D gene, J gene, CDR3 protein, CDR3 DNA. D genes are given only for firm matches. A clone size is listed for some rows: how often the clone was seen (once, few, many), or a class if it is expanded.

V: TRBV10-3; size: many; D: TRBD1; J: TRBJ1-1; CDR3: CATSTGRTEAFF; DNA: TGTGCCACTTCGACAGGGAGGACTGAAGCTTTCTTT
V: TRBV4-3; size: many; D: .; J: TRBJ2-1; CDR3: CASSQEGAGAPMRQFF; DNA: TGCGCCAGCAGCCAAGAGGGGGCGGGAGCCCCGATGCGGCAGTTCTTC
V: TRBV29-1; size: many; D: TRBD1; J: TRBJ1-2; CDR3: CSVTTGTEYGYTF; DNA: TGCAGCGTCACCACCGGGACAGAGTATGGCTACACCTTC
V: TRBV6-5; size: many; D: .; J: TRBJ1-3; CDR3: CASSYADGARGNTIYF; DNA: TGTGCCAGCAGTTACGCCGACGGGGCTCGGGGAAACACCATATATTTT
V: TRBV20-1; size: few; D: TRBD2; J: TRBJ2-1; CDR3: CSASGESGNFRNEQFF; DNA: TGCAGTGCTAGCGGAGAAAGCGGGAATTTTAGAAATGAGCAGTTCTTC
V: TRBV7-6; size: many; D: .; J: TRBJ2-1; CDR3: CASSRLVGEQFF; DNA: TGTGCCAGCAGCCGACTAGTAGGTGAGCAGTTCTTC
V: TRBV20-1; size: many; D: TRBD2; J: TRBJ2-5; CDR3: CSARDPRGRGETQYF; DNA: TGCAGTGCTAGAGATCCTCGCGGGAGGGGTGAGACCCAGTACTTC
V: TRBV27; size: many; D: TRBD2; J: TRBJ2-3; CDR3: CATAWGGDADTQYF; DNA: TGTGCCACAGCTTGGGGGGGAGATGCAGATACGCAGTATTTT
V: TRBV11-2; size: .; D: .; J: TRBJ2-7; CDR3: CASSGSGTVAYEQYF; DNA: TGTGCCAGCAGCGGATCCGGGACGGTAGCCTACGAGCAGTACTTC
V: TRBV4-2; size: many; D: TRBD1; J: TRBJ1-2; CDR3: CASSQPDRGDGYTF; DNA: TGTGCCAGCAGCCAACCCGACAGGGGGGATGGCTACACCTTC
V: TRBV20-1; size: .; D: TRBD2; J: TRBJ2-3; CDR3: CCPMGLAGDRSADTQYF; DNA: TGCTGTCCTATGGGGCTAGCGGGAGATAGGAGCGCAGATACGCAGTATTTT
V: TRBV29-1; size: many; D: .; J: TRBJ1-4; CDR3: CSVLDSGTFDEKLFF; DNA: TGCAGCGTCCTAGACTCCGGGACTTTTGATGAAAAACTGTTTTTT
V: TRBV12-3/TRBV12-4; size: .; D: .; J: TRBJ1-1; CDR3: CAICLASELTGSLAEAFF; DNA: TGTGCCATCTGTTTAGCCAGCGAGCTTACCGGGAGTCTCGCTGAAGCTTTCTTT
V: TRBV29-1; size: many; D: TRBD2; J: TRBJ2-1; CDR3: CSVDRTSYNEQFF; DNA: TGCAGCGTTGATCGGACTAGCTACAATGAGCAGTTCTTC
V: TRBV20-1; size: many; D: .; J: TRBJ2-5; CDR3: CSATGTQERETQYF; DNA: TGCAGTGCTACCGGGACTCAGGAGCGGGAGACCCAGTACTTC
V: TRBV3-1; size: many; D: TRBD2; J: TRBJ2-4; CDR3: CASSTRLAGRDIQYF; DNA: TGTGCCAGCAGCACTCGACTAGCGGGAAGGGACATTCAGTACTTC
V: TRBV5-1; size: many; D: .; J: TRBJ2-2; CDR3: CASSLAYLAAGELFF; DNA: TGCGCCAGCAGCTTGGCCTACCTGGCCGCCGGGGAGCTGTTTTTT
V: TRBV6-2/TRBV6-3; size: .; D: .; J: TRBJ1-2; CDR3: CASRQTGASYGYTF; DNA: TGTGCCAGCAGACAGACAGGCGCATCCTATGGCTACACCTTC
V: TRBV11-2; size: few; D: .; J: TRBJ2-2; CDR3: CASSSLVGAGELFF; DNA: TGTGCCAGCAGCTCCTTGGTGGGGGCCGGGGAGCTGTTTTTT
V: TRBV20-1; size: .; D: TRBD1; J: TRBJ2-6; CDR3: CSAMTGAPVSGANVLTF; DNA: TGCAGTGCCATGACAGGGGCCCCCGTCTCTGGGGCCAACGTCCTGACTTTC
V: TRBV7-2; size: few; D: .; J: TRBJ1-2; CDR3: CASSHRGGRLNYGYTF; DNA: TGTGCCAGCAGCCACCGGGGAGGGAGATTGAACTATGGCTACACCTTC
V: TRBV4-3; size: many; D: TRBD1; J: TRBJ2-1; CDR3: CASSQVGSWTGAIEQFF; DNA: TGCGCCAGCAGCCAAGTGGGATCATGGACAGGGGCTATTGAGCAGTTCTTC
V: TRBV29-1; size: many; D: .; J: TRBJ2-2; CDR3: CSADIGAGELFF; DNA: TGCAGCGCCGACATAGGTGCCGGGGAGCTGTTTTTT
V: TRBV15; size: many; D: .; J: TRBJ2-7; CDR3: CATSRDVGYEQYF; DNA: TGTGCCACCAGCAGAGATGTGGGGTACGAGCAGTACTTC
V: TRBV29-1; size: many; D: .; J: TRBJ1-1; CDR3: CSVQDSNTEAFF; DNA: TGCAGCGTTCAAGACAGCAACACTGAAGCTTTCTTT
V: TRBV6-5; size: many; D: TRBD2; J: TRBJ2-5; CDR3: CAAVHRGRNPQYF; DNA: TGTGCCGCCGTTCATCGCGGGAGGAATCCCCAGTACTTC
V: TRBV12-3/TRBV12-4; size: once; D: TRBD1; J: TRBJ2-5; CDR3: CASSGRGLRETQYF; DNA: TGTGCCAGCAGCGGCAGGGGGCTCCGGGAGACCCAGTACTTC
V: TRBV3-1; size: many; D: TRBD2; J: TRBJ2-1; CDR3: CASSPRTSGMSEQFF; DNA: TGTGCCAGCAGCCCCCGGACTAGCGGGATGAGTGAGCAGTTCTTC
V: TRBV5-1; size: many; D: .; J: TRBJ2-1; CDR3: CASSLTGYNEQFF; DNA: TGCGCCAGCAGCTTGACCGGATACAATGAGCAGTTCTTC
V: TRBV7-9; size: .; D: .; J: TRBJ1-1; CDR3: CASSVTGRRDEAFF; DNA: TGTGCCAGCAGCGTGACAGGCCGTAGAGATGAAGCTTTCTTT
V: TRBV20-1; size: many; D: .; J: TRBJ2-4; CDR3: CSARPLAKNIQYF; DNA: TGCAGTGCTAGGCCACTAGCCAAAAACATTCAGTACTTC
V: TRBV21-1; size: .; D: .; J: TRBJ2-4; CDR3: CASSRTTPDQNIQYF; DNA: TGTGCCAGCAGCAGGACCACGCCAGACCAAAACATTCAGTACTTC
V: TRBV9; size: few; D: TRBD1; J: TRBJ1-2; CDR3: CASSRQGHYGYTF; DNA: TGTGCCAGCAGTCGACAGGGTCACTATGGCTACACCTTC
V: TRBV12-3/TRBV12-4; size: many; D: .; J: TRBJ2-7; CDR3: CASSLQDEQYF; DNA: TGTGCCAGCAGCCTCCAGGACGAGCAGTACTTC
V: TRBV5-5; size: few; D: .; J: TRBJ2-7; CDR3: CASSSLTHSYEQYF; DNA: TGTGCCAGCAGCTCTTTGACACACTCCTACGAGCAGTACTTC
V: TRBV7-2; size: .; D: .; J: TRBJ2-1; CDR3: CASSLAPGLVQFF; DNA: TGTGCCAGCAGCTTAGCGCCAGGGTTGGTGCAGTTCTTC
V: TRBV4-3; size: .; D: TRBD2; J: TRBJ2-5; CDR3: CASNQGLAGGRQETQYF; DNA: TGCGCCAGCAACCAAGGGCTAGCGGGAGGACGCCAAGAGACTCAGTACTTC
V: TRBV5-1; size: few; D: .; J: TRBJ2-5; CDR3: CASTRRGQETQYF; DNA: TGCGCCAGCACCCGACGGGGGCAAGAGACCCAGTACTTC
V: TRBV19; size: many; D: .; J: TRBJ2-5; CDR3: CASSTGTLFQETQYF; DNA: TGTGCCAGTAGTACCGGGACCCTGTTCCAAGAGACCCAGTACTTC
V: TRBV19; size: many; D: .; J: TRBJ1-5; CDR3: CASSPLGGGGGQPQHF; DNA: TGTGCCAGTAGCCCTCTTGGAGGAGGGGGGGGTCAGCCCCAGCATTTT
V: TRBV10-1; size: .; D: .; J: TRBJ2-3; CDR3: CASARAGASTDTQYF; DNA: TGCGCCAGCGCAAGGGCAGGAGCTAGCACAGATACGCAGTATTTT
V: TRBV28; size: many; D: .; J: TRBJ2-5; CDR3: CASSRPERETQYF; DNA: TGTGCCAGCAGTCGACCAGAGAGGGAGACCCAGTACTTC
V: TRBV7-2; size: many; D: .; J: TRBJ2-1; CDR3: CASSYLRNSYNEQFF; DNA: TGTGCCAGCAGCTACCTCAGGAACTCCTACAATGAGCAGTTCTTC